This T cell receptor (beta chain) was identified during a study of blood T cell repertoires in COVID-19. The overall study: The United States, Italy and Spain provided the acute and convalescent COVID-19 samples. T cells, B-cell-depleted T cells, or PBMCs provided the cDNA or gDNA that served as material.

Source study methods: For nucleated cells, counts were estimated from reference gene primer amplification. Method: immunoSEQ multiplex PCR; TCRdb's copy keeps in-frame clones and lacks some. The V and J calls and the clone size are those of that table, but D and trimming were determined from the DNA. The table lists 100,000 to 150,000 clones, roughly 74% of them singletons. The CDR3 has 13 residues. Trimming took off 2 bases at V and 6 bases at J, with 10 bases between the two ends. The V gene's germline CDR1 is MNHNY and CDR2 SVGAGI (reference sequence). The sequencing sample was made of peripheral blood. The chain combines TRBV6-6 with TRBJ1-1; D gene unclear. The receptor was isolated from a man in his 60s with acute or convalescent COVID-19. CDR3 sequence: CASSYRYAAEAFF. The CDR3 DNA sequence: TGTGCCAGCAGTTACCGGTATGCCGCTGAAGCTTTCTTT.